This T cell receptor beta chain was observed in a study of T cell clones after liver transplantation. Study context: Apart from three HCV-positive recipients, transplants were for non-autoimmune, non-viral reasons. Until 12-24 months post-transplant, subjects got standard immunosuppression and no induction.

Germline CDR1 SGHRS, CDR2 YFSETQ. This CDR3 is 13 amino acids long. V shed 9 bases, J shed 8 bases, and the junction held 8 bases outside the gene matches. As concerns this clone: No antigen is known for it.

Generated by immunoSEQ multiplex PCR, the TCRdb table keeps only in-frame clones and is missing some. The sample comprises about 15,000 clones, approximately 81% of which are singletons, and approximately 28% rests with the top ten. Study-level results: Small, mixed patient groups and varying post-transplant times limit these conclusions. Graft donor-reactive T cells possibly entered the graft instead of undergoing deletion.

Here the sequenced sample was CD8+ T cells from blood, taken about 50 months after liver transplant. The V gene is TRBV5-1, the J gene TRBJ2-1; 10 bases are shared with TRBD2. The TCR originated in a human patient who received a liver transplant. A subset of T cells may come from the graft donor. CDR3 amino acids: CATSAGGPDEQFF. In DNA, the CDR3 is TGCGCCACCTCAGCGGGAGGGCCAGATGAGCAGTTCTTC.